A selection of T cell receptor beta chains follows, all from one sample in a study of blood T cell repertoires in COVID-19. Profiling relied on immunoSEQ multiplex PCR, and the TCRdb table lists in-frame clones only, not all of them. The data show some 340,000 clones, about 90% seen once. Sequencing was carried out using PBMCs or T cells enriched from blood (not recorded which). These receptors all come from a woman aged 25 to 39 who had recovered from COVID-19. The conserved cysteine and the conserved F or W are not part of the CDR3 here. The D gene is left open where the match is weak. Clone size appears in some rows only: once, few, many, or a class for an expanded clone.

size: NA
D: TRBD1
J: TRBJ1-2
V: TRBV28
CDR3: ASSSGTGAGGYT

size: NA
D: TRBD2
J: TRBJ2-1
V: TRBV6-2/TRBV6-3
CDR3: ASSYHRELAGGDEQF

size: NA
D: NA
J: TRBJ2-7
V: TRBV3-1/TRBV3-2
CDR3: ASSKKMDNSYEQY

size: NA
D: TRBD1
J: TRBJ2-7
V: TRBV28
CDR3: ASSLSGQFYEQY

size: NA
D: NA
J: TRBJ1-1
V: TRBV6-5
CDR3: ASTLDRQSAEAF

size: once
D: NA
J: TRBJ1-4
V: TRBV29-1
CDR3: SVDGPPAGEKLF

size: NA
D: NA
J: TRBJ1-2
V: TRBV28
CDR3: TSSLDIEGGT

size: NA
D: NA
J: TRBJ2-2
V: TRBV29-1
CDR3: SATANTGELF

size: NA
D: NA
J: TRBJ2-7
V: TRBV12-3/TRBV12-4
CDR3: ASSRAYEQY

size: NA
D: TRBD1
J: TRBJ1-2
V: TRBV3-1/TRBV3-2
CDR3: ASSQAGTGDYGYT

size: NA
D: TRBD1
J: TRBJ1-6
V: TRBV30
CDR3: ASLSDRAGNSPLH

size: NA
D: NA
J: TRBJ1-4
V: TRBV7-2
CDR3: ASSFSGGINEKLF

size: NA
D: NA
J: TRBJ1-5
V: TRBV4-1
CDR3: ASSQGRGREKGQPQH

size: NA
D: NA
J: TRBJ1-2
V: TRBV19
CDR3: ASRSTGGLGYGYT

size: NA
D: NA
J: TRBJ1-1
V: TRBV4-1
CDR3: ASSQAPAPRNTEAF

size: NA
D: TRBD1
J: TRBJ1-1
V: TRBV2
CDR3: ASSLETGKLTEAF

size: NA
D: NA
J: TRBJ2-1
V: TRBV11-2
CDR3: ASSLVSYNEQF

size: NA
D: NA
J: TRBJ1-1
V: TRBV2
CDR3: ASSEQGFRYTEAF

size: NA
D: TRBD2
J: TRBJ2-6
V: TRBV7-2
CDR3: ASSLAFRIAGGRSGANVLT

size: NA
D: NA
J: TRBJ1-2
V: TRBV7-9
CDR3: ASSSRQARPWGYT

size: NA
D: NA
J: TRBJ2-3
V: TRBV4-3
CDR3: ASSLERGGAQGTQY

size: NA
D: TRBD1
J: TRBJ1-6
V: TRBV6-5
CDR3: ASSYDRGRNSPLH

size: NA
D: TRBD1
J: TRBJ1-4
V: TRBV15
CDR3: ATRETGAYGKLF

size: NA
D: NA
J: TRBJ1-1
V: TRBV20-1
CDR3: SASSPRAVFVAEAF

size: NA
D: NA
J: TRBJ1-3
V: TRBV3-1/TRBV3-2
CDR3: ASSQATLGNTIY